One and the same sample provided the 14 T cell receptor beta chains below, sequenced in a study of blood T cell repertoires in COVID-19. Assay used: immunoSEQ multiplex PCR; TCRdb lists only in-frame clones, some missing. Of about 86,000 clones listed, approximately 80% were seen once; the top ten hold approximately 34%. The sample was peripheral blood. The receptors were gathered from a woman of 80 years or more with active or convalescent COVID-19.

J is TRBJ2-4 and V is TRBV18; D uncertain. The germline gives CDR1 KGHSH, CDR2 LQKENI. V lost 4 bases and J 8 bases, leaving 12 bases between the germline ends. This CDR3 comprises 13 residues. CDR3 in amino acids: CASSLSSRDIQYF. The CDR3 DNA is TGTGCCAGCTCACTTTCGTCTCGGGACATTCAGTACTTC.

J is TRBJ2-5 and V is TRBV5-1; TRBD2 matches at 7 bases. There are 14 residues in the CDR3. Trimming at V came to 7 bases and at J to 5 bases, leaving 11 bases not matched to a gene. Germline lookup yields CDR1 SGHRS and CDR2 YFSETQ. This CDR3 reads CASSPGEGTETQYF. The CDR3 region has the DNA TGCGCCAGCTCCCCCGGGGAGGGTACGGAGACCCAGTACTTC.

The chain is built from TRBV3-1 (or the pseudogene TRBV3-2) and TRBJ1-1; TRBD1 aligns across 7 bases. Germline V CDR1 and CDR2: LGHDT, YNNKEL (reference sequence). V gave up 3 bases and J gave up 0 bases; unmatched junction bases: 10. The CDR3 spans 17 residues. In DNA, the CDR3 is TGTGCCAGCAGCCACAGAAAGGGGGCGAGGTTGAACACTGAAGCTTTCTTT. Amino acid sequence: CASSHRKGARLNTEAFF.

The rearrangement joins TRBV2 to TRBJ2-1; 7 nucleotides match TRBD2. The CDR3 is 15 residues long. Germline CDR1 is SNHLY and CDR2 is FYNNEI. V dropped 2 bases and J dropped 7; count of bases not matched to a gene: 8. The CDR3 coding sequence is TGTGCCAGCAGTGAAAATCTAGCGGTGAGGAATGAGCAGTTCTTC. Protein product: CASSENLAVRNEQFF.

Concerning this clone: The same CDR3 also results from other DNA sequences found in this sample. The chain uses TRBV12-3 or TRBV12-4 and TRBJ1-6; D might be TRBD1 (5 bases). Trimming removed 6 bases at V and 10 bases at J, with 13 bases between. The CDR3 extends over 13 amino acids. The DNA of the CDR3 is TGTGCCAGCAGCTTGGGGCGAGAATCACCCCTCCACTTT. Its protein product is CASSLGRESPLHF.

V usage is TRBV5-5 and J usage is TRBJ1-5; TRBD1 aligns across 9 bases. The trim removed 3 bases at V and 9 bases at J, leaving 10 bases unmatched. The germline V gene has CDR1 SGHKS and CDR2 YYEKEE (reference sequence). The CDR3 runs 15 residues. The CDR3 DNA reads as TGTGCCAGCAGCTGGGGGAGGGACAGGGAATGGCCCCAGCATTTT. This sequence encodes CASSWGRDREWPQHF. The whole variable domain, remainder taken from reference TRBV5-5 and TRBJ1-5, is DAGVTQSPTHLIKTRGQQVTLRCSPISGHKSVSWYQQVLGQGPQFIFQYYEKEERGRGNFPDRFSARQFPNYSSELNVNALLLGDSALYLCASSWGRDREWPQHFGDGTRLSIL.

The chain joins TRBV3-1 (or the pseudogene TRBV3-2) to TRBJ2-1, with D perhaps TRBD2 (5 bases). This CDR3 is built from 17 residues. The V gene's germline CDR1 is LGHDT and CDR2 YNNKEL (reference sequence). The ends were cut back, 3 bases at V and 0 bases at J, with 15 bases in the middle. DNA of the CDR3: TGTGCCAGCAGCCATATCCGGGGTAGGAACTCCTACAATGAGCAGTTCTTC. Translated, it gives CASSHIRGRNSYNEQFF.

The gene calls are TRBV2 and TRBJ2-1; no clear D gene. The CDR3 is made up of 13 amino acids. V lost 0 bases and J 9 bases, leaving 9 bases between the germline ends. Per the germline V gene, CDR1 is SNHLY and CDR2 is FYNNEI. In nucleotides, the CDR3 is TGTGCCAGCAGTGAAGCGCTAGGAACTGAGCAGTTCTTC. It translates to CASSEALGTEQFF. Supplemented by reference TRBV2 and TRBJ2-1, the full variable domain reads EPEVTQTPSHQVTQMGQEVILRCVPISNHLYFYWYRQILGQKVEFLVSFYNNEISEKSEIFDDQFSVERPDGSNFTLKIRSTKLEDSAMYFCASSEALGTEQFFGPGTRLTVL.

The rearrangement links TRBV6-5 to TRBJ1-1; D is possibly TRBD1 (5 bases). Per the germline V gene, CDR1 is MNHEY and CDR2 is SVGAGI. The CDR3 contains 16 residues. The V end was cut by 0 bases, the J end by 0 bases, with 11 bases between. The CDR3 region is CASSYSNRRVNTEAFF. DNA of the CDR3: TGTGCCAGCAGTTACTCGAACAGGAGGGTGAACACTGAAGCTTTCTTT.

The J gene is TRBJ1-4, the V gene TRBV5-5; weak D call: TRBD1 (6 bases). The germline V gene has CDR1 SGHKS and CDR2 YYEKEE (reference sequence). Trimming pared 2 bases from V and 2 bases from J, leaving 13 bases between. The CDR3 spans 16 residues. Written as DNA, the CDR3 is TGTGCCAGCAGCTTCACAGGGAGGGCCACTAATGAAAAACTGTTTTTT. Residues: CASSFTGRATNEKLFF.

The rearrangement uses TRBV4-1 and TRBJ1-4; 11 nucleotides line up with TRBD1. Germline CDR1 reads MGHRA; CDR2 reads YSYEKL. The CDR3 is 16 residues long. Unmatched junction bases numbered 7, after V lost 3 bases and J lost 7 bases. The CDR3 bases are TGCGCCAGCAGCCAGGTGGACAGGGGGCGGATTGAAAAACTGTTTTTT. The encoded protein is CASSQVDRGRIEKLFF.

The chain links TRBV6-6 to TRBJ1-2; 9 bases are a match to TRBD1. Germline loops: CDR1 MNHNY, CDR2 SVGAGI (reference sequence). The CDR3 extends over 14 amino acids. Trimming removed 5 bases from V and 4 bases from J; junction bases left unmatched: 5. This CDR3 is CASSHTGGGYGYTF. The CDR3 DNA sequence: TGTGCCAGCAGTCACACAGGGGGCGGCTATGGCTACACCTTC.

The chain's CDR3 is CASSVNTNTGELFF. The CDR3 DNA reads as TGTGCCAGCAGCGTGAACACGAACACCGGGGAGCTGTTTTTT. The chain recombines TRBV9 with TRBJ2-2; no definite D call. V dropped 2 bases and J dropped 0 bases, with 5 bases sitting between them. The CDR3 loop spans 14 amino acids. Germline CDR1 SGDLS, CDR2 YYNGEE.

This chain joins TRBV12-3 or TRBV12-4 and TRBJ1-1; TRBD1 agrees at 7 bases. The CDR3 runs 13 residues. V was clipped by 4 bases and J by 4 bases; unmatched bases: 3. CDR3 loop: CASSWTGGTEAFF. CDR3 nucleotides: TGTGCCAGCAGTTGGACAGGCGGCACTGAAGCTTTCTTT.